These 23 T cell receptor beta chains share one sample of origin, sequenced in a study of T cell responses to AZD1222 COVID-19 vaccine. Assay used: immunoSEQ multiplex PCR; TCRdb lists only in-frame clones, some missing. Among fewer than 120,000 clones listed, 87% were seen once. Sequencing was performed on peripheral blood, taken on day 0 of AZD1222 vaccination. The source of these receptors is an adult in good health.

V is TRBV13 and J is TRBJ1-1; tentative D call: TRBD1 (5 bases). The germline V gene encodes CDR1 PRHDT and CDR2 FYEKMQ (reference sequence). This CDR3 has 14 amino acids. Trimming left V 7 bases short and J 4 bases short, with 16 bases between. Here the CDR3 DNA reads TGTGCCAGCACTCGGCCTCCGGGACCCACTGAAGCTTTCTTT. Translation: CASTRPPGPTEAFF.

The chain combines TRBV6-5 with TRBJ2-7; D not resolved. The CDR3 spans 14 residues. CDR1 and CDR2 (germline): MNHEY, SVGAGI. V was cut by 5 bases and J by 4 bases, with 15 bases left in between. CDR3 residues: CASSPEAPDYEQYF. CDR3 DNA: TGTGCCAGCAGTCCCGAGGCCCCAGATTACGAGCAGTACTTC.

V is TRBV3-1 (or the pseudogene TRBV3-2) and J is TRBJ2-3; 14 nucleotides agree with TRBD2. CDR3 length: 15 amino acids. Germline CDR1 and CDR2: LGHDT and YNNKEL (reference sequence). With V trimmed by 7 bases and J by 7 bases, 7 bases remained unmatched. In DNA form, the CDR3 reads TGTGCCAGCAACCTCGGGACTAGCGGGGGAAATACGCAGTATTTT. Translated, it gives CASNLGTSGGNTQYF.

The chain is built from TRBV6-2 or TRBV6-3 and TRBJ1-1; no clear D. In germline, CDR1 is MNHEY, CDR2 SVGEGT. The CDR3 length is 15 residues. The V and J ends lost 5 bases and 5 bases respectively, with 18 bases between them. The CDR3 DNA is TGTGCCAGCAGTGCCCAGGTCGGGCCTCAGACTGAAGCTTTCTTT. Encoded protein: CASSAQVGPQTEAFF.

The chain recombines TRBV28 with TRBJ2-2; a weak D match, TRBD2 (6 bases). Trimming left V 8 bases short and J 4 bases short, with 11 bases between. This CDR3 is 13 amino acids long. Germline assignment: CDR1 MDHEN and CDR2 SYDVKM. The CDR3 DNA follows: TGTGCCAGCTTCGTGACTAGCACCGGGGAGCTGTTTTTT. Its translation is CASFVTSTGELFF. Supplemented by reference TRBV28 and TRBJ2-2, the full variable domain reads DVKVTQSSRYLVKRTGEKVFLECVQDMDHENMFWYRQDPGLGLRLIYFSYDVKMKEKGDIPEGYSVSREKKERFSLILESASTNQTSMYLCASFVTSTGELFFGEGSRLTVL.

This chain uses TRBV10-3 with TRBJ2-5; D ambiguous. The germline V and J ends were trimmed by 2 bases and 5 bases, with 3 bases remaining between them. The CDR3 is made up of 11 amino acids. Germline V gene sequence: CDR1 ENHRY, CDR2 SYGVKD. CDR3 in DNA: TGTGCCATCAGTGAGGGGGAGACCCAGTACTTC. The encoded protein is CAISEGETQYF.

The V call is TRBV5-4, the J call TRBJ2-5; D is unresolved. Germline V gene data show CDR1 as SGHNT and CDR2 as YYREEE (reference sequence). Trimming stripped 0 bases from V and 4 bases from J, with 10 bases between. CDR3 length: 14 amino acids. The CDR3 bases are TGTGCCAGCAGCTTGGCCGAAGGGCGAGAGACCCAGTACTTC. Translation gives CASSLAEGRETQYF.

V gene TRBV7-6 combines with J gene TRBJ2-3; TRBD2 matches 11 bases. V gave up 3 bases and J gave up 5 bases; unmatched junction bases: 7. Germline V gene lookup returns CDR1 SGHVS and CDR2 FNYEAQ. This CDR3 comprises 16 residues. DNA for the CDR3: TGTGCCAGCAGCTTGCCGACTAGCGGGGAAGTAGATACGCAGTATTTT. Encoded protein: CASSLPTSGEVDTQYF. Filled out from reference TRBV7-6 and TRBJ2-3, the complete variable domain reads GAGVSQSPRYKVTKRGQDVALRCDPISGHVSLYWYRQALGQGPEFLTYFNYEAQQDKSGLPNDRFSAERPEGSISTLTIQRTEQRDSAMYRCASSLPTSGEVDTQYFGPGTRLTVL.

The chain couples TRBV15 to TRBJ1-5, with TRBD1 identical over 10 bases. Unmatched junction bases numbered 4, after V lost 5 bases and J lost 6 bases. The CDR3 runs to 14 residues. Germline V gene lookup returns CDR1 LNHNV and CDR2 YYDKDF (reference sequence). The CDR3 sequence: CATSGTGARQPQHF. DNA of the CDR3: TGTGCCACCAGCGGGACAGGGGCACGTCAGCCCCAGCATTTT.

The rearrangement joins TRBV6-4 to TRBJ2-2; 9 bases line up with TRBD1. Germline CDR1 is MRHNA and CDR2 is SNTAGT. There are 17 residues in the CDR3. Germline trimming cut 4 bases from V and 6 bases from J; bases unmatched to any gene: 12. The CDR3 DNA reads as TGTGCCAGCAGTGTTCGGGCCGAGACAGGGGGGCCCGGGGAGCTGTTTTTT. Protein product: CASSVRAETGGPGELFF.

This chain links TRBV28 with TRBJ2-3; TRBD2 matches at 16 bases. Losses at the gene ends were 5 bases for V and 5 bases for J; bases not matched to a gene: 7. CDR1 is MDHEN, CDR2 SYDVKM, per germline. The CDR3 sequence is 17 residues long. Here the CDR3 DNA reads TGTGCCAGCAGTCGCGGGACTAGCGGGGGGGTCGGAGATACGCAGTATTTT. Translated: CASSRGTSGGVGDTQYF. Looking up the rest from reference TRBV28 and TRBJ2-3 gives the full variable domain: DVKVTQSSRYLVKRTGEKVFLECVQDMDHENMFWYRQDPGLGLRLIYFSYDVKMKEKGDIPEGYSVSREKKERFSLILESASTNQTSMYLCASSRGTSGGVGDTQYFGPGTRLTVL.

The chain is built from TRBV9 and TRBJ2-2, with D maybe TRBD2 (6 bases). Trimming took 4 bases from V and 5 from J, leaving 12 bases between them. There are 14 residues in the CDR3. Germline CDR1 is SGDLS and CDR2 is YYNGEE. The CDR3 here is CASSPLAGTGELFF. The CDR3 nucleotides are TGTGCCAGCAGCCCTCTGGCGGGGACCGGGGAGCTGTTTTTT.

The gene calls are TRBV5-6 and TRBJ1-2; D not certain. Trimming removed 1 base at V and 3 bases at J, with 7 bases between. The CDR3 loop spans 13 amino acids. Germline loops: CDR1 SGHDT, CDR2 YYEEEE. DNA for the CDR3: TGTGCCAGCAGCTTGTGGCCAGACTATGGCTACACCTTC. Amino acids: CASSLWPDYGYTF.

The chain uses TRBV6-5 and TRBJ1-6; TRBD1 matches 8 bases. Trimming cost V 6 bases and J 8 bases; bases outside gene matches: 0. The CDR3 has 12 amino acids. Germline-derived CDR1 and CDR2 are MNHEY and SVGAGI. For the CDR3, the DNA is TGTGCCAGCAGGACAGGGGATTCACCCCTCCACTTT. This codes for CASRTGDSPLHF.

This clone was seen once. The chain has TRBV28 and TRBJ1-2, with D unresolved. Germline CDR1 and CDR2: MDHEN and SYDVKM. V was shortened by 3 bases and J by 11 bases, with 16 bases between the two germline ends. The CDR3 consists of 13 residues. CDR3 residues: CASSFEWQAFYTF. The DNA of the CDR3 is TGTGCCAGCAGTTTCGAATGGCAAGCCTTTTACACCTTC.

For the CDR3, the DNA is TGTGCCAGCAGCCAAGGGGGGCGAGGCTACACCTTC. Amino acids: CASSQGGRGYTF. This sequence joins TRBV3-1 (or the pseudogene TRBV3-2) and TRBJ1-2, with a possible D match to TRBD1 (6 bases). The germline V and J ends were trimmed by 1 base and 8 bases, with 8 bases remaining between them. CDR1 is LGHDT and CDR2 is YNNKEL in the germline V gene (reference sequence). The CDR3 length is 12 residues.

V and J are TRBV13 and TRBJ2-7; weak D call: TRBD2 (6 bases). In germline, CDR1 is PRHDT, CDR2 FYEKMQ (reference sequence). The CDR3 has 14 residues. Trimming shortened V by 5 bases and J by 2 bases, and 13 bases separated the two germline ends. CDR3 residues: CASSHGGYPYEQYF. For the CDR3, the DNA is TGTGCCAGCAGCCATGGGGGGTACCCCTACGAGCAGTACTTC.

The chain has TRBV28 and TRBJ1-3; a possible D gene is TRBD1 (5 bases). CDR3 length: 15 residues. V dropped 8 bases and J dropped 1 base, with 15 bases sitting between them. Looked up from germline, CDR1 is MDHEN and CDR2 is SYDVKM. In DNA form, the CDR3 reads TGTGCCAGCCGCCAGGGAGTCGTGTCTGGAAACACCATATATTTT. Residues: CASRQGVVSGNTIYF.

The chain has TRBV9 and TRBJ2-5; D perhaps matches TRBD1 (5 bases). The CDR3 contains 14 residues. Germline CDR1 is SGDLS and CDR2 is YYNGEE. With 0 bases removed from V and 2 bases from J, the gap between germline ends came to 8 bases. The CDR3 nucleotides are TGTGCCAGCAGCGTAGACCCAGGGCAAGAGACCCAGTACTTC. As protein: CASSVDPGQETQYF.

This clone has a handful of counts. This chain joins TRBV19 and TRBJ1-5; no firm D call. The V end lost 7 bases, the J end lost 2 bases, and 15 bases lay between the germline ends. Germline values: CDR1 LNHDA, CDR2 SQIVND (reference sequence). The CDR3 covers 15 residues. CDR3 sequence (DNA): TGTGCCAGTACCTTAGATACGAGGGGCAATCAGCCCCAGCATTTT. Its protein product is CASTLDTRGNQPQHF.

This chain joins TRBV27 and TRBJ2-7, with D tentatively TRBD1 (5 bases). CDR3 length equals 15 residues. From germline, CDR1 is MNHEY and CDR2 SMNVEV (reference sequence). Deletions cut 3 bases from V and 3 bases from J, with 15 bases between. The CDR3 region has the DNA TGTGCCAGCAGTTTTATATCGACAGACATCTACGAGCAGTACTTC. Translating it yields CASSFISTDIYEQYF.

CDR3 coding DNA: TGTGCCAGCAGGGGAGGTTTGGGCACCGGGGAGCTGTTTTTT. Its protein product is CASRGGLGTGELFF. V usage is TRBV28 and J usage is TRBJ2-2; D perhaps matches TRBD2 (6 bases). The CDR3 totals 14 residues. Deletions cut 6 bases from V and 4 bases from J, with 12 bases between. Germline CDR1 and CDR2: MDHEN and SYDVKM.

The rearrangement joins TRBV28 to TRBJ1-2; D is perhaps TRBD1 (6 bases). This CDR3 contains 14 residues. Germline CDR1 is MDHEN and CDR2 is SYDVKM. The V gene lost 5 bases and the J gene lost 4 bases, with 14 bases spanning the gap. The CDR3 coding sequence is TGTGCCAGCAGTGGGGGGGCGGCAGGCTATGGCTACACCTTC. It translates to CASSGGAAGYGYTF.